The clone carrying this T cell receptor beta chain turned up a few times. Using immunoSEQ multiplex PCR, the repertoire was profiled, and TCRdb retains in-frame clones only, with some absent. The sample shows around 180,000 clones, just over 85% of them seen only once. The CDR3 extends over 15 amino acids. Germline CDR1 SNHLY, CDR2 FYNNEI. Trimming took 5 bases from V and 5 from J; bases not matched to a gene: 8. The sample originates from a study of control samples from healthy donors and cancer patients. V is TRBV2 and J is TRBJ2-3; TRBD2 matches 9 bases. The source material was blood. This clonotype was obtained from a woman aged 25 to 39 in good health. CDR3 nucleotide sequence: TGTGCCAGCAGTTCAGTAGCGGGAGAGAAAGATACGCAGTATTTT. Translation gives CASSSVAGEKDTQYF.